These 14 T cell receptor beta chains were sequenced from one sample in a study of T cell repertoires in cytomegalovirus infection. Their recognized antigens are unknown. TCRdb fed the reads into MiXCR, producing one record per CDR3 protein. The sample has some 560,000 distinct CDR3 sequences, under 45% seen once; the top ten hold about 46%. The material sequenced was cultured PBMCs, taken from culture after CMV antigen stimulation. These receptors came from a human donor in good health (CMV status not recorded). Some clones in this sample may be carry-over from other donors' samples.

V gene TRBV7-2 combines with J gene TRBJ2-5; D call uncertain. V was clipped by 0 bases and J by 5 bases, with 10 bases between them. Germline V gene data show CDR1 as SGHTA and CDR2 as FQGNSA. CDR3 size: 14 residues. CDR3 in amino acids: CASSLALDGETQYF. CDR3 bases: TGTGCCAGCAGCTTAGCGCTGGACGGGGAGACCCAGTACTTC.

The chain recombines TRBV19 with TRBJ2-7, with unresolved D. V was pared by 4 bases and J by 7 bases, with 14 bases between. Germline CDR1 is LNHDA and CDR2 is SQIVND (reference sequence). The length of the CDR3 is 13 residues. CDR3 amino acids: CASSNRPGEEQYF. The CDR3 DNA reads TGTGCCAGTAGTAATCGGCCTGGCGAGGAGCAGTACTTC. Filled out from reference TRBV19 and TRBJ2-7, the complete variable domain reads DGGITQSPKYLFRKEGQNVTLSCEQNLNHDAMYWYRQDPGQGLRLIYYSQIVNDFQKGDIAEGYSVSREKKESFPLTVTSAQKNPTAFYLCASSNRPGEEQYFGPGTRLTVT.

The chain has TRBV6-1 and TRBJ2-7; D gene ambiguous. This CDR3 region has 16 residues. Trimming removed 6 bases from V and 3 bases from J, with 21 bases in between. Looked up from germline, CDR1 is MNHNS and CDR2 is SASEGT. CDR3 coding DNA: TGTGCCAGCAGGGCGCTTTTTGGGGTGGTTTACTACGAGCAGTACTTC. As protein: CASRALFGVVYYEQYF.

This clonotype was seen only once. V and J are TRBV27 and TRBJ1-1; D ambiguous. From germline, CDR1 is MNHEY and CDR2 SMNVEV (reference sequence). With 6 bases removed from V and 1 base from J, the gap between germline ends came to 12 bases. The CDR3 is 14 residues long. CDR3 region: CASRDQVGNTEAFF. In DNA, the CDR3 is TGTGCCAGCAGGGATCAGGTGGGGAACACTGAAGCTTTCTTT.

This clonotype was found a few times. This chain connects TRBV20-1 to TRBJ1-2; perhaps TRBD1 as D (5 bases). V lost 0 bases and J 4 bases, leaving 12 bases between the germline ends. Germline CDR1 and CDR2: DFQATT and SNEGSKA (reference sequence). The CDR3 covers 14 residues. The CDR3 DNA sequence: TGCAGTGCTAGAGAAACAGGCTCAGGCTATGGCTACACCTTC. It is translated as CSARETGSGYGYTF.

This clonotype was seen only a few times. This chain uses TRBV7-9 with TRBJ2-1; the D gene is possibly TRBD2 (7 bases). There are 11 residues in the CDR3. Per the germline V gene, CDR1 is SEHNR and CDR2 is FQNEAQ (reference sequence). CDR3 nucleotides: TGTGCGATAGAGGGGGGGGTCCGGCAGTTCTTC. It is translated as CAIEGGVRQFF.

The chain employs TRBV19 and TRBJ2-3; 7 bases are a match to TRBD2. Per germline, CDR1 LNHDA and CDR2 SQIVND (reference sequence). The CDR3 has 14 residues. J gave up 2 bases and V 7 bases, and 6 bases lay outside the gene matches. The CDR3 here is CASNRGGFTDTQYF. The CDR3 DNA reads as TGTGCCAGTAACCGCGGGGGATTCACAGATACGCAGTATTTT.

The sample holds a few counts of this clonotype. V gene TRBV29-1 combines with J gene TRBJ2-6; no clear D. V lost 6 bases and J lost 4, with 16 bases in between. This CDR3 contains 15 residues. CDR1 and CDR2 from the germline V gene are SQVTM and ANQGSEA. The CDR3 region is CSVIDPLSGANVLTF. In nucleotides, the CDR3 is TGCAGCGTAATTGACCCCCTTAGCGGGGCCAACGTCCTGACTTTC.

The V and J genes are TRBV7-6 and TRBJ1-3; a possible D gene is TRBD1 (5 bases). V lost 7 bases to trimming and J lost 3 bases, with 19 bases between them. The CDR3 extends over 16 amino acids. CDR1 and CDR2 (germline): SGHVS, FNYEAQ. The CDR3 reads CASIAAGGLGGNTIYF. In nucleotides, the CDR3 is TGTGCCAGCATCGCCGCGGGGGGTCTTGGTGGAAACACCATATATTTT.

The chain is built from TRBV5-8 and TRBJ2-3; D is uncertain. CDR3 length: 15 residues. Trimming removed 1 base at V and 4 bases at J, with 13 bases between. Germline V CDR1 and CDR2: SGHTS, YDEGEE. The CDR3 region is CASSLSGRGPDTQYF. The CDR3 DNA follows: TGTGCCAGCAGCTTGTCGGGCCGTGGGCCAGATACGCAGTATTTT.

J is TRBJ1-5 and V is TRBV28; D remains unclear. CDR1 and CDR2 from the germline V gene are MDHEN and SYDVKM. V shed 6 bases and J shed 4 bases, with 22 bases lying between them. There are 17 residues in the CDR3. The CDR3, as DNA: TGTGCCAGCAGCTCCCCCGGCCCACGGTCCGGTAATCAGCCCCAGCATTTT. Protein sequence: CASSSPGPRSGNQPQHF.

Only one count was recorded for this clonotype. This rearrangement joins TRBV18 to TRBJ2-3; the match to TRBD1 covers 7 bases. The trim removed 0 bases at V and 6 bases at J, leaving 12 bases unmatched. The CDR3 is 17 residues long. Per germline, CDR1 KGHSH and CDR2 LQKENI. CDR3 loop: CASSPPAEGGASDTQYF. CDR3 DNA sequence: TGTGCCAGCTCACCACCGGCTGAAGGGGGCGCATCTGATACGCAGTATTTT.

This clonotype has more than one count but fewer than ten. Here the CDR3 DNA reads TGCGCCAGCAGCCAAGATTACCGGGTAGCTGGGGCCAACGTCCTGACTTTC. Translation: CASSQDYRVAGANVLTF. The chain combines TRBV4-3 with TRBJ2-6; D is undetermined. Germline-derived CDR1 and CDR2 are LGHNA and YSLEER. The CDR3 has 17 residues. Trimming cost V 0 bases and J 2 bases, with 11 bases left between them.

The chain couples TRBV6-1 to TRBJ2-2; D possibly matches TRBD1 or TRBD2 (6 bases each). This CDR3 is built from 17 residues. From germline, CDR1 is MNHNS and CDR2 SASEGT. Trimming took off 4 bases at V and 5 bases at J, with 20 bases between the two ends. The CDR3 sequence: CASSVYRGRIGTGELFF. DNA of the CDR3: TGTGCCAGCAGTGTCTATCGGGGGCGGATAGGAACCGGGGAGCTGTTTTTT.